These 18 T cell receptor beta chains were all obtained from the same sample, sequenced in a study of response to subunit inactivated influenza vaccine. Each CDR3 protein gets one entry after TCRdb re-called the RT-PCR reads with MiXCR. The data contain roughly 180,000 distinct CDR3 sequences, about 9% of them seen just once; the ten biggest clones take up 9.5% to 13%. The sample here was non-naive T cells sorted from PBMCs, taken on the day of vaccination. The receptors were gathered from a man between 50 and 59 years old who received an inactivated influenza vaccine.

This clonotype was observed a few times. The rearrangement links TRBV5-6 to TRBJ1-1; 7 nucleotides match TRBD1. There are 16 residues in the CDR3. CDR1 is SGHDT, CDR2 YYEEEE, per germline. Trimming cost V 1 base and J 3 bases; bases outside gene matches: 9. This chain's CDR3 is CASSLLGGQGDTEAFF. CDR3 nucleotides: TGTGCCAGCAGCTTGTTAGGCGGTCAGGGGGACACTGAAGCTTTCTTT.

The rearrangement links TRBV7-8 to TRBJ2-7, with TRBD2 matching 9 bases. From germline, CDR1 is SGHVS and CDR2 FQNEAQ. The CDR3 runs 17 residues. Losses at the gene ends were 5 bases for V and 0 bases for J; bases not matched to a gene: 11. CDR3 loop: CASSPSRFSGSSYEQYF. The CDR3 DNA sequence: TGTGCCAGCAGCCCAAGCCGTTTTAGCGGGAGCTCCTACGAGCAGTACTTC.

In its sample, this clonotype was seen many times. V usage is TRBV29-1 and J usage is TRBJ2-7; TRBD2 aligns across 10 bases. The CDR3 sequence is 14 residues long. The trim removed 7 bases at V and 4 bases at J, leaving 10 bases unmatched. Looked up from germline, CDR1 is SQVTM and CDR2 is ANQGSEA. Written as DNA, the CDR3 is TGCAGCGCCGTACTAGCGGGGCTGGAGTACGAGCAGTACTTC. Residues: CSAVLAGLEYEQYF.

This clonotype was counted only a few times. The rearrangement links TRBV7-9 to TRBJ2-7, with D perhaps assigned TRBD1 or TRBD2 (5 bases each). In germline, CDR1 is SEHNR, CDR2 FQNEAQ (reference sequence). The ends were cut back, 5 bases at V and 2 bases at J, with 13 bases in the middle. The CDR3 spans 14 residues. The CDR3 region has the DNA TGTGCCAGCAGCGTCCGGGACCAGACCTACGAGCAGTACTTC. Translating it yields CASSVRDQTYEQYF.

This chain joins TRBV28 and TRBJ2-7; the D gene is possibly TRBD1 (6 bases). Trimming took off 5 bases at V and 3 bases at J, with 20 bases between the two ends. This CDR3 has 16 amino acids. Per the germline V gene, CDR1 is MDHEN and CDR2 is SYDVKM. The CDR3 DNA reads as TGTGCCAGCAGTACTACCACAGGGCCAATATACTACGAGCAGTACTTC. Protein product: CASSTTTGPIYYEQYF.

The rearrangement links TRBV12-3 or TRBV12-4 to TRBJ2-5, with 7 bases lining up with TRBD1. Trimming at V came to 4 bases and at J to 4 bases, leaving 3 bases not matched to a gene. This CDR3 contains 13 residues. Here the CDR3 reads CASSSGTVETQYF. The CDR3 DNA reads as TGTGCCAGCAGTTCCGGGACAGTAGAGACCCAGTACTTC.

This clonotype was seen more than once but under ten times. The chain uses TRBV5-4 and TRBJ2-7; a weak D match, TRBD1 (6 bases). CDR1 and CDR2 (germline): SGHNT, YYREEE (reference sequence). CDR3 size: 19 residues. Trimming cost V 1 base and J 0 bases, with 23 bases left between them. The chain's CDR3 is CASSLRSRTVRPTSYEQYF. The CDR3 DNA is TGTGCCAGCAGCTTGCGCAGTAGGACAGTCCGGCCGACCTCCTACGAGCAGTACTTC.

The chain joins TRBV5-8 to TRBJ2-7, with TRBD1 matching over 10 bases. The CDR3 contains 15 residues. Per germline, CDR1 SGHTS and CDR2 YDEGEE. V shed 5 bases and J 4 bases; nucleotides not matched to a gene: 9. CDR3 amino acids: CASRKIPGQGYEQYF. CDR3 nucleotide sequence: TGTGCCAGCAGGAAGATTCCGGGACAGGGGTACGAGCAGTACTTC. The whole variable domain, filled in from reference TRBV5-8 and TRBJ2-7, reads EAGVTQSPTHLIKTRGQQATLRCSPISGHTSVYWYQQALGLGLQFLLWYDEGEERNRGNFPPRFSGRQFPNYSSELNVNALELEDSALYLCASRKIPGQGYEQYFGPGTRLTVT.

This clonotype was seen a handful of times. This chain links TRBV20-1 with TRBJ2-3; D is ambiguous. Germline V lookup: CDR1 DFQATT, CDR2 SNEGSKA (reference sequence). The CDR3 runs 14 residues. Trimming cost V 0 bases and J 2 bases, with 9 bases left between them. As DNA, the CDR3 is TGCAGTGCTAGAGACCCCAAATCCACAGATACGCAGTATTTT. It specifies CSARDPKSTDTQYF.

The V and J genes are TRBV14 and TRBJ2-3; perhaps D is TRBD1 or TRBD2 (6 bases each). This CDR3 spans 13 amino acids. Germline V CDR1 and CDR2: SGHDN, FVKESK. The V and J ends lost 1 base and 13 bases respectively, with 15 bases between them. CDR3 sequence (DNA): TGTGCCAGCAGCCAAGTTATCACAGGGACTGAGTATTTT. Amino acid sequence: CASSQVITGTEYF.

The chain uses TRBV11-2 and TRBJ2-4; no reliable D call. Trimming removed 0 bases at V and 6 bases at J, with 3 bases between. Germline values: CDR1 SGHAT, CDR2 FQNNGV. The CDR3 totals 12 residues. For the CDR3, the DNA is TGTGCCAGCAGCTTAGAGGGAAACATTCAGTACTTC. Amino acids: CASSLEGNIQYF.

This clonotype was seen many times. The gene calls are TRBV11-2 and TRBJ2-1; a weak D match, TRBD1 (5 bases). Trimming pared 3 bases from V and 3 bases from J, leaving 9 bases between. CDR1 is SGHAT and CDR2 is FQNNGV in the germline V gene. The CDR3 covers 14 residues. CDR3 protein: CASSFRGGYNEQFF. The CDR3 DNA sequence: TGTGCCAGCAGCTTTAGGGGTGGCTACAATGAGCAGTTCTTC.

The chain uses TRBV6-1 and TRBJ2-5, with 12 bases lining up with TRBD2. The CDR3 length is 14 residues. The V gene's germline CDR1 is MNHNS and CDR2 SASEGT. J lost 4 bases, V lost 6 bases, and 3 bases had no gene match. The CDR3 loop reads CASSGGLAGETQYF. CDR3 DNA: TGTGCCAGCAGCGGGGGACTAGCGGGAGAGACCCAGTACTTC.

The chain combines TRBV7-9 with TRBJ2-3, with a weak D call TRBD1 (5 bases). V gave up 7 bases and J gave up 0 bases, with 14 bases separating them. Per the germline V gene, CDR1 is SEHNR and CDR2 is FQNEAQ (reference sequence). This CDR3 comprises 15 residues. CDR3 in amino acids: CASTQGDSSTDTQYF. The DNA of the CDR3 is TGTGCCAGCACGCAGGGTGACTCTAGCACAGATACGCAGTATTTT.

V and J are TRBV3-1 and TRBJ2-5, with 8 bases matching TRBD2. Germline assignment: CDR1 LGHDT and CDR2 YNNKEL (reference sequence). The CDR3 is 13 residues long. V gave up 5 bases and J gave up 7 bases; unmatched junction bases: 6. This chain's CDR3 is CASSFGLAGTQYF. DNA for the CDR3: TGTGCCAGCAGCTTCGGACTAGCCGGGACCCAGTACTTC.

This clonotype was observed many times. The CDR3 sequence is CASKGTSMNTEAFF. DNA of the CDR3: TGTGCCAGCAAAGGGACTTCCATGAACACTGAAGCTTTCTTT. The rearrangement links TRBV2 to TRBJ1-1; D might be TRBD1 (5 bases). Germline V gene data show CDR1 as SNHLY and CDR2 as FYNNEI. The CDR3 runs 14 residues. Trimming took 7 bases from V and 0 from J, leaving 12 bases between them.

The rearrangement joins TRBV6-2 or TRBV6-3 to TRBJ2-1, with 7 bases that match TRBD2. This CDR3 has 15 amino acids. Germline V gene lookup returns CDR1 MNHEY and CDR2 SVGEGT. V was pared by 6 bases and J by 4 bases, with 9 bases of the junction left unmatched. CDR3 region: CASSPWASGYNEQFF. CDR3 DNA sequence: TGTGCCAGCAGCCCCTGGGCTAGCGGTTACAATGAGCAGTTCTTC.

This clonotype has just a few counts. V is TRBV6-5 and J is TRBJ1-6; maybe TRBD1 (5 bases). Germline V gene lookup returns CDR1 MNHEY and CDR2 SVGAGI. The length of the CDR3 is 13 residues. Trimming removed 4 bases from V and 15 bases from J, with 16 bases in between. CDR3 region: CASSLSGTAVLHF. In DNA, the CDR3 is TGTGCCAGCAGTTTATCCGGGACGGCCGTCCTCCACTTT.